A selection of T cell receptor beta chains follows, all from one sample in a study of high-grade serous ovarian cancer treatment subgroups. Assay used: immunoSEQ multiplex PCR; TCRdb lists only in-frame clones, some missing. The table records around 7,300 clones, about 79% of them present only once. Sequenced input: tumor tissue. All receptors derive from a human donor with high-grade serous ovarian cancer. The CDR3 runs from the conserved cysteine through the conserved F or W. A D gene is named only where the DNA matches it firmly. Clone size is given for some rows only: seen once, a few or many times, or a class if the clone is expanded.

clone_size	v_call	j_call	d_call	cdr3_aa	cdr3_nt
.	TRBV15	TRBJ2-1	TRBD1	CATSSQGQSYNEQFF	TGTGCCACCAGCAGCCAGGGACAGTCCTACAATGAGCAGTTCTTC
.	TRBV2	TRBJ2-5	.	CATGHPQETQYF	TGTGCCACCGGACACCCCCAAGAGACCCAGTACTTC
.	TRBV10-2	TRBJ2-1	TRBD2	CASSESRTSGFYNEQFF	TGCGCCAGCAGTGAGTCCCGGACTAGCGGGTTTTACAATGAGCAGTTCTTC
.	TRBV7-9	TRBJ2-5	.	CASSLITGKETQYF	TGTGCCAGCAGCTTAATAACAGGAAAAGAGACCCAGTACTTC
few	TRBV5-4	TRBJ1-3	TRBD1	CASSNPDRGSGNTIYF	TGTGCCAGCAGCAATCCGGACAGGGGAAGTGGAAACACCATATATTTT
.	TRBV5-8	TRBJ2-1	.	CASSPKIDFSYNEQFF	TGTGCCAGCAGCCCCAAGATCGACTTCTCCTACAATGAGCAGTTCTTC
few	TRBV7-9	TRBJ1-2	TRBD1	CASSLPRGTGQGVGYTF	TGTGCCAGCAGCTTGCCCCGGGGCACGGGACAGGGTGTTGGCTACACCTTC
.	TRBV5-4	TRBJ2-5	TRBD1	CASSFRTGSTGETQYF	TGTGCCAGCAGCTTTAGGACAGGAAGCACGGGGGAGACCCAGTACTTC
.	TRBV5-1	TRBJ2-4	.	CASSTQGGLGNIQYF	TGCGCCAGCAGCACACAGGGAGGTTTGGGAAACATTCAGTACTTC
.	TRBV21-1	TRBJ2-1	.	CASSKVFTSYNEQFF	TGTGCCAGCAGCAAAGTCTTTACTAGCTACAATGAGCAGTTCTTC
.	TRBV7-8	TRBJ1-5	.	CASTLGTPGNQPQHF	TGTGCCAGCACCCTAGGGACTCCGGGCAATCAGCCCCAGCATTTT
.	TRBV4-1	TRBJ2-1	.	CASSQGGEKFF	TGCGCCAGCAGCCAAGGGGGGGAAAAGTTCTTC
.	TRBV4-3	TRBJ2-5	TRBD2	CASSRSMQRGGLLETQYF	TGCGCCAGCAGCCGCAGCATGCAGCGGGGGGGCCTTTTAGAGACCCAGTACTTC
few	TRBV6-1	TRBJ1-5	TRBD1	CASTYRGLQPQHF	TGTGCCAGCACCTACAGGGGGCTTCAGCCCCAGCATTTT
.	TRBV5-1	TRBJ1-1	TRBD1	CASKLQGDTEAFF	TGCGCCAGCAAGTTACAGGGGGACACTGAAGCTTTCTTT
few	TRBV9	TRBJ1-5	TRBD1	CASSATGQHNQPQHF	TGTGCCAGCAGCGCGACGGGACAGCACAATCAGCCCCAGCATTTT
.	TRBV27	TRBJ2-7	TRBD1	CASSPGQASSYEQYF	TGTGCCAGCAGCCCTGGACAGGCGAGCTCCTACGAGCAGTACTTC
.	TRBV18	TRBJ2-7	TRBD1	CASSAGTDSSYEQYF	TGTGCCAGCTCAGCTGGGACAGATAGCTCCTACGAGCAGTACTTC
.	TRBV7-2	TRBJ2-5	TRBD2	CASSGTSGGRRETQYF	TGTGCCAGCAGTGGGACTAGCGGGGGGCGGCGGGAGACCCAGTACTTC
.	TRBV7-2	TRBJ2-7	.	CASSPGAYEQYF	TGTGCCAGCAGTCCAGGGGCCTACGAGCAGTACTTC
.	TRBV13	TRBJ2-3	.	CASSYTTQGGTQYF	TGTGCCAGCAGCTACACGACGCAGGGAGGTACGCAGTATTTT
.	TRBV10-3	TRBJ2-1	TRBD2	CAISESAGGRVEQFF	TGTGCCATCAGTGAGTCAGCGGGGGGGAGGGTTGAGCAGTTCTTC
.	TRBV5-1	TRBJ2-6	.	CASSFSGVGANVLTF	TGCGCCAGCAGCTTCTCAGGGGTAGGGGCCAACGTCCTGACTTTC
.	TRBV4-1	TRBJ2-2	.	CASSQASDPSNTGELFF	TGCGCCAGCAGCCAAGCGAGCGACCCCTCGAACACCGGGGAGCTGTTTTTT
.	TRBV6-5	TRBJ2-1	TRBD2	CASSYSNQRDYNEQFF	TGTGCCAGCAGTTACTCGAACCAGCGGGACTACAATGAGCAGTTCTTC
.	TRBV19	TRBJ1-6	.	CASSGSRVDNSPLHF	TGTGCCAGTAGTGGCTCCAGGGTCGACAATTCACCCCTCCACTTT
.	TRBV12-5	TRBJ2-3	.	CASGLGGDTQYF	TGTGCTAGTGGTTTGGGGGGAGATACGCAGTATTTT
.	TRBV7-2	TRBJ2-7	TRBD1	CASSIGGWSVEQYF	TGTGCCAGCAGCATAGGGGGCTGGAGTGTCGAGCAGTACTTC
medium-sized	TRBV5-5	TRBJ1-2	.	CASSPNRRGNYGYTF	TGTGCCAGCAGCCCCAACAGGCGGGGTAACTATGGCTACACCTTC
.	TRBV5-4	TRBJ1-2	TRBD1	CASSSRQGGNYGYTF	TGTGCCAGCAGCTCAAGACAGGGGGGAAACTATGGCTACACCTTC
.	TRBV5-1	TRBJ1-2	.	CASSPGGSRGANYGYTF	TGCGCCAGCAGCCCGGGAGGGTCGCGGGGCGCTAACTATGGCTACACCTTC
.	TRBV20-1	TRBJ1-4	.	CRRGYEKLFF	TGCAGGAGGGGTTACGAAAAACTGTTTTTT
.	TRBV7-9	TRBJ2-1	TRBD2	CASSLLAGINEQFF	TGTGCCAGCAGCTTACTAGCGGGGATCAATGAGCAGTTCTTC
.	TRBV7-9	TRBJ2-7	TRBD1	CASRRTGDGYEQYF	TGTGCCAGCAGGCGGACAGGAGACGGTTACGAGCAGTACTTC
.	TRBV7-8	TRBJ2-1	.	CASSLAGRAVDEQFF	TGTGCCAGCAGCTTAGCGGGAAGGGCAGTGGATGAGCAGTTCTTC
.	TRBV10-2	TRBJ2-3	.	CASSLLIGTDTQYF	TGCGCCAGCAGCCTGTTAATCGGCACAGATACGCAGTATTTT
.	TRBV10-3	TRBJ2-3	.	CAISVGNEAGTDTQYF	TGTGCCATCAGTGTGGGCAATGAGGCAGGGACAGATACGCAGTATTTT
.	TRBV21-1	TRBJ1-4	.	CASSEGCWGYNEKLFF	TGTGCCAGCAGCGAGGGGTGTTGGGGGTATAATGAAAAACTGTTTTTT
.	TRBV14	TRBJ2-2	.	CASNANTGELFF	TGTGCCAGCAACGCGAACACCGGGGAGCTGTTTTTT
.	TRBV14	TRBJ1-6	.	CASSLIFGRNSPLHF	TGTGCCAGCAGCCTCATTTTCGGCAGGAATTCACCCCTCCACTTT
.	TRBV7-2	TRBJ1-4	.	CASSPPASEKLFF	TGTGCCAGCAGCCCTCCGGCAAGTGAAAAACTGTTTTTT
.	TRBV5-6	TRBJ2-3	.	CASSLEGEWRSTDTQYF	TGTGCCAGCAGCTTGGAAGGTGAGTGGAGGAGCACAGATACGCAGTATTTT
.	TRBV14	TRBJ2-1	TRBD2	CASSQLWEGEQFF	TGTGCCAGCAGCCAGCTATGGGAGGGAGAGCAGTTCTTC
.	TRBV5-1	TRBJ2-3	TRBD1	CASSLGQISDTQYF	TGCGCCAGCAGTTTGGGACAGATCTCAGATACGCAGTATTTT
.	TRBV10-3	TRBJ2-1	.	CAISAGQGAGEQFF	TGTGCCATCAGTGCGGGACAAGGAGCGGGTGAGCAGTTCTTC
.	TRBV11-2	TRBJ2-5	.	CASSPGPAETQYF	TGTGCCAGCAGCCCGGGGCCCGCAGAGACCCAGTACTTC
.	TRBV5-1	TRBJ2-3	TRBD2	CASSLSSGGSSADTQYF	TGCGCCAGCAGCTTGTCTAGCGGGGGAAGTTCTGCAGATACGCAGTATTTT
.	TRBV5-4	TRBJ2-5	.	CASSNQTPPGTQYF	TGTGCCAGCAGCAACCAGACCCCACCAGGGACCCAGTACTTC
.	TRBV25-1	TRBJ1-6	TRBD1	CASTGTGSSPLHF	TGTGCCAGCACCGGGACAGGGAGTTCACCCCTCCACTTT
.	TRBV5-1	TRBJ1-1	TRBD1	CASSGGQGVIDTEAFF	TGCGCCAGCAGCGGGGGACAGGGGGTAATTGACACTGAAGCTTTCTTT
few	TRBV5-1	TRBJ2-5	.	CASSDLTQETQYF	TGCGCCAGTAGTGATTTGACCCAAGAGACCCAGTACTTC
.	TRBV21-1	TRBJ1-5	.	CASSKFRGNQPQHF	TGTGCCAGCAGCAAATTCAGGGGCAATCAGCCCCAGCATTTT
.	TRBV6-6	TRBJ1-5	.	CASRIGTETPLQPQHF	TGTGCCAGCAGGATCGGGACCGAAACCCCACTTCAGCCCCAGCATTTT
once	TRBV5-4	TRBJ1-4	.	CASSLAGAGEKLFF	TGTGCCAGCAGCTTGGCAGGGGCTGGCGAAAAACTGTTTTTT